The 24 T cell receptor beta chains below come from one sample, sequenced in a study of T cell responses to AZD1222 COVID-19 vaccine. Sequencing used immunoSEQ multiplex PCR; TCRdb keeps in-frame clones, though not all of them. Of 85,000 to 90,000 clones listed, about 90% were seen once; the top ten hold approximately 10%. Sequences were derived from peripheral blood, sampled on day 0 of MenACWY control vaccination. Receptors originate from an adult in good health.

The J gene is TRBJ1-2, the V gene TRBV19; tentatively, D is TRBD1 (6 bases). This CDR3 is built from 14 residues. Per the germline V gene, CDR1 is LNHDA and CDR2 is SQIVND (reference sequence). Trimming removed 6 bases at V and 5 bases at J, with 16 bases between. The CDR3 loop is CASRETGNEYGYTF. The CDR3 nucleotides read TGTGCCAGTAGAGAGACAGGAAATGAATATGGCTACACCTTC. Full variable domain (outside the CDR3, taken from reference TRBV19 and TRBJ1-2): DGGITQSPKYLFRKEGQNVTLSCEQNLNHDAMYWYRQDPGQGLRLIYYSQIVNDFQKGDIAEGYSVSREKKESFPLTVTSAQKNPTAFYLCASRETGNEYGYTFGSGTRLTVV.

CDR3 sequence reads: CASSLVGDGDQPQHF. In DNA, the CDR3 is TGCGCCAGCAGCTTGGTAGGGGACGGGGATCAGCCCCAGCATTTT. This chain uses TRBV5-1 with TRBJ1-5; TRBD1 might be the D (5 bases). CDR1 is SGHRS and CDR2 is YFSETQ in the germline V gene. CDR3 length: 15 amino acids. V gave up 0 bases and J gave up 5 bases, with 12 bases separating them.

This chain links TRBV30 with TRBJ2-7; D tentatively fits TRBD1 or TRBD2 (6 bases each). The CDR3 spans 13 residues. V dropped 3 bases and J dropped 2 bases, with 11 bases sitting between them. Germline CDR1 GTSNPN, CDR2 SVGIG (reference sequence). The CDR3 DNA reads TGTGCCTGGAGCGGGGGACACACCTACGAGCAGTACTTC. This codes for CAWSGGHTYEQYF.

The sample holds many counts of this clone. This chain links TRBV19 with TRBJ2-7, with a tentative D call TRBD1 (6 bases). Germline lookup yields CDR1 LNHDA and CDR2 SQIVND (reference sequence). V shed 0 bases and J shed 3 bases, with 15 bases lying between them. This CDR3 contains 16 residues. The CDR3 is CASSIDQNTGFYEQYF. CDR3 bases: TGTGCCAGTAGTATAGATCAAAACACAGGGTTCTACGAGCAGTACTTC.

The rearrangement uses TRBV14 and TRBJ2-2, with D perhaps TRBD2 (5 bases). This CDR3 spans 16 amino acids. In germline, CDR1 is SGHDN, CDR2 FVKESK. Trimming shortened V by 4 bases and J by 4 bases, and 16 bases separated the two germline ends. This CDR3 is CASSRTSSTRTGELFF. The CDR3 DNA follows: TGTGCCAGCAGCCGAACTAGTTCCACTCGCACCGGGGAGCTGTTTTTT.

J is TRBJ1-5 and V is TRBV19; 10 bases map to TRBD1. CDR3 length: 15 amino acids. The junction had 7 bases not matched to a gene; V was cut back by 4 bases and J by 7 bases. Germline assignment: CDR1 LNHDA and CDR2 SQIVND (reference sequence). The CDR3 DNA reads as TGTGCCAGTAGTACCCCGGGACAGGGGACCCAGCCCCAGCATTTT. Translating gives CASSTPGQGTQPQHF.

The genes are TRBV5-6 and TRBJ2-2; D is unclear. V lost 4 bases and J lost 5, with 6 bases in between. The CDR3 covers 12 residues. Germline assignment: CDR1 SGHDT and CDR2 YYEEEE. The CDR3 DNA sequence: TGTGCCAGCAGCCCCCTAACCGGGGAGCTGTTTTTT. Its translation is CASSPLTGELFF. Supplemented by reference TRBV5-6 and TRBJ2-2, the full variable domain reads DAGVTQSPTHLIKTRGQQVTLRCSPKSGHDTVSWYQQALGQGPQFIFQYYEEEERQRGNFPDRFSGHQFPNYSSELNVNALLLGDSALYLCASSPLTGELFFGEGSRLTVL.

As for this clone: In the same sample, other DNA sequences code for this CDR3. The chain is built from TRBV4-3 and TRBJ1-4, with D uncertain. The CDR3 covers 15 residues. V was shortened by 4 bases and J by 0 bases, with 9 bases between the two germline ends. The germline CDR1 and CDR2 sequences are LGHNA and YSLEER. This CDR3 reads CASSPDGATNEKLFF. In DNA form, the CDR3 reads TGCGCCAGCAGCCCTGATGGGGCAACTAATGAAAAACTGTTTTTT.

J is TRBJ2-7 and V is TRBV30; 9 bases agree with TRBD1. With 2 bases clipped from V and 2 bases from J, the junction kept 4 bases outside the gene matches. The CDR3 has 14 amino acids. Germline CDR1 and CDR2: GTSNPN and SVGIG (reference sequence). The CDR3 region has the DNA TGTGCCTGGAGTTTCCGGGACAGGGCCTACGAGCAGTACTTC. Its protein is CAWSFRDRAYEQYF.

V gene TRBV30 combines with J gene TRBJ1-5, with no clear D. V lost 1 base and J lost 4, with 8 bases in between. The V gene's germline CDR1 is GTSNPN and CDR2 SVGIG (reference sequence). The CDR3 has 13 amino acids. In DNA, the CDR3 is TGTGCCTGGAGTGGGGATCGGAATCAGCCCCAGCATTTT. Translation gives CAWSGDRNQPQHF. Together with reference TRBV30 and TRBJ1-5, the CDR3 gives the full variable domain: SQTIHQWPATLVQPVGSPLSLECTVEGTSNPNLYWYRQAAGRGLQLLFYSVGIGQISSEVPQNLSASRPQDRQFILSSKKLLLSDSGFYLCAWSGDRNQPQHFGDGTRLSIL.

The chain uses TRBV5-4 and TRBJ2-7, with TRBD2 identical over 7 bases. CDR1 and CDR2 from the germline V gene are SGHNT and YYREEE (reference sequence). J lost 2 bases, V lost 3 bases, and 8 bases had no gene match. CDR3 length equals 15 residues. The CDR3 DNA follows: TGTGCCAGCAGCTCCGGGCCCAGCGGGGCCTACGAGCAGTACTTC. This sequence encodes CASSSGPSGAYEQYF.

The chain carries TRBV3-1 (or the pseudogene TRBV3-2) and TRBJ1-5; D unresolved. V lost 0 bases to trimming and J lost 5 bases, with 11 bases between them. The CDR3 runs to 15 residues. Germline V gene data show CDR1 as LGHDT and CDR2 as YNNKEL (reference sequence). The CDR3 loop is CASSQDTGRHQPQHF. Here the CDR3 DNA reads TGTGCCAGCAGCCAAGATACCGGGAGGCATCAGCCCCAGCATTTT.

The CDR3 DNA reads as TGTGCCAGCAGCCGAGGGACTCAGGGTGAAGCTTTCTTT. Translation gives CASSRGTQGEAFF. This chain joins TRBV7-2 and TRBJ1-1; a weak D match, TRBD1 (5 bases). The ends were cut back, 5 bases at V and 7 bases at J, with 14 bases in the middle. CDR3 size: 13 residues. CDR1 is SGHTA and CDR2 is FQGNSA in the germline V gene.

This chain uses TRBV2 with TRBJ2-1; maybe TRBD1 (5 bases). CDR3 length: 16 residues. CDR1 and CDR2 from the germline V gene are SNHLY and FYNNEI. V lost 5 bases and J lost 0, with 14 bases in between. The CDR3 protein is CASSHEGEPSYNEQFF. The CDR3 DNA follows: TGTGCCAGCAGTCACGAAGGGGAACCCTCCTACAATGAGCAGTTCTTC.

This rearrangement joins TRBV5-5 to TRBJ1-5; a possible D gene is TRBD1 (5 bases). The CDR3 runs 14 residues. From germline, CDR1 is SGHKS and CDR2 YYEKEE (reference sequence). V was shortened by 1 base and J by 4 bases, with 9 bases between the two germline ends. This CDR3 is CASSLLRGNQPQHF. The CDR3 coding sequence is TGTGCCAGCAGCTTGCTTCGGGGGAATCAGCCCCAGCATTTT.

This chain uses TRBV19 with TRBJ2-3; unclear D gene. Germline V CDR1 and CDR2: LNHDA, SQIVND (reference sequence). Trimming took 2 bases from V and 2 from J, leaving 2 bases between them. The CDR3 is 12 residues long. In DNA form, the CDR3 reads TGTGCCAGTAGTATATCCACAGATACGCAGTATTTT. It yields the protein CASSISTDTQYF.

The rearrangement uses TRBV9 and TRBJ2-1; no clear D gene. The CDR3 runs 17 residues. Trimming removed 4 bases at V and 4 bases at J, with 21 bases between. The germline V gene has CDR1 SGDLS and CDR2 YYNGEE. CDR3 coding DNA: TGTGCCAGCAGCCACCCCGAAGGCCCAACCCCATACAATGAGCAGTTCTTC. Translation: CASSHPEGPTPYNEQFF.

The V and J genes are TRBV14 and TRBJ1-6; the match to TRBD1 covers 7 bases. The CDR3 loop spans 14 amino acids. Germline lookup yields CDR1 SGHDN and CDR2 FVKESK. V lost 4 bases to trimming and J lost 10 bases; unmatched junction nucleotides: 7. The CDR3 loop is CASSPDRVGSPLHF. CDR3 coding DNA: TGTGCCAGCAGCCCTGACAGGGTAGGGTCACCCCTCCACTTT.

The rearrangement links TRBV2 to TRBJ1-1; TRBD1 aligns across 8 bases. The CDR3 totals 15 residues. V lost 4 bases, J lost 8 bases, and 12 bases stayed unmatched. Per the germline V gene, CDR1 is SNHLY and CDR2 is FYNNEI. This CDR3 reads CASSGPRTGSGEAFF. The CDR3 region has the DNA TGTGCCAGCAGTGGACCCAGGACAGGGTCTGGAGAAGCTTTCTTT.

The chain is built from TRBV3-1 (or the pseudogene TRBV3-2) and TRBJ1-1; 7 nucleotides line up with TRBD1. Germline trimming cut 1 base from V and 5 bases from J; bases unmatched to any gene: 10. The CDR3 is made up of 16 amino acids. Germline V gene sequence: CDR1 LGHDT, CDR2 YNNKEL (reference sequence). The DNA for the CDR3 is TGTGCCAGCAGCCAAGCTACAGGGGTTAATCCGACTGAAGCTTTCTTT. Translated, it gives CASSQATGVNPTEAFF.

The V gene is TRBV5-4, the J gene TRBJ1-2, with TRBD1 identical over 9 bases. The CDR3 totals 14 residues. Unmatched junction bases numbered 7, after V lost 5 bases and J lost 5 bases. CDR1 SGHNT and CDR2 YYREEE come from the germline V gene (reference sequence). Here the CDR3 reads CASRAPGQGYGYTF. In DNA form, the CDR3 reads TGTGCCAGCAGAGCCCCGGGACAGGGATATGGCTACACCTTC.

The chain joins TRBV5-1 to TRBJ1-1; D perhaps matches TRBD1 (6 bases). Germline CDR1 SGHRS, CDR2 YFSETQ. Trimming took off 0 bases at V and 6 bases at J, with 9 bases between the two ends. The CDR3 has 13 residues. The DNA for the CDR3 is TGCGCCAGCAGCTTGGCAACAGGGCCTGAAGCTTTCTTT. The encoded protein is CASSLATGPEAFF.

V is TRBV9 and J is TRBJ1-5, with 7 bases aligning to TRBD1. Per the germline V gene, CDR1 is SGDLS and CDR2 is YYNGEE. Germline trimming cut 0 bases from V and 9 bases from J; bases unmatched to any gene: 3. This CDR3 contains 13 residues. The CDR3 DNA sequence: TGTGCCAGCAGCGTAGGGACAGGAAGGCCCCAGCATTTT. It translates to CASSVGTGRPQHF.

This clone came up once. CDR3 nucleotides: TGTGCCAGCAGGCCCGGGACAGGGTTATTCTACGAGCAGTACTTC. Protein: CASRPGTGLFYEQYF. The rearrangement joins TRBV28 to TRBJ2-7, with TRBD1 matching over 9 bases. Germline loops: CDR1 MDHEN, CDR2 SYDVKM. CDR3 length equals 15 residues. Trimming took 6 bases from V and 3 from J; bases not matched to a gene: 9. The complete variable domain, with remaining parts taken from reference TRBV28 and TRBJ2-7, reads DVKVTQSSRYLVKRTGEKVFLECVQDMDHENMFWYRQDPGLGLRLIYFSYDVKMKEKGDIPEGYSVSREKKERFSLILESASTNQTSMYLCASRPGTGLFYEQYFGPGTRLTVT.